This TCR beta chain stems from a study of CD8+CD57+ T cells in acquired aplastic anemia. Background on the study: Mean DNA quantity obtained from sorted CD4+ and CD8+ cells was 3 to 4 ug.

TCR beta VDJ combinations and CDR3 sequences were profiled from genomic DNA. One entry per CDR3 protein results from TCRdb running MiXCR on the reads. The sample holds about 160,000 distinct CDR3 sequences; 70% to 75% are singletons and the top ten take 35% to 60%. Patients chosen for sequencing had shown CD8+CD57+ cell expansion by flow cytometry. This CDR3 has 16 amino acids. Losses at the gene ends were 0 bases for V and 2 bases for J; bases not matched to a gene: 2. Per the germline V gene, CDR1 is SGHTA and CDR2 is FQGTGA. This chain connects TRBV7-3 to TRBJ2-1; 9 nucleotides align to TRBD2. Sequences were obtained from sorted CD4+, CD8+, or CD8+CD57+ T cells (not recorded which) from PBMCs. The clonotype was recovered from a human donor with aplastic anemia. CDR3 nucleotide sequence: TGTGCCAGCAGCTTAACCGGCGGGAGGGCCTACAATGAGCAGTTCTTC. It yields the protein CASSLTGGRAYNEQFF.